The 3 T cell receptor beta chains below were found in one sample sequenced in a study of cytomegalovirus exposure and HLA in healthy donors. The PCR ran on 60 Vbeta and 13 Jbeta primers. Sequenced by immunoSEQ multiplex PCR; TCRdb stores in-frame clones only, minus some. The sample holds about 77,000 clones; approximately 78% are singletons and the top ten take around 3.5%. Sequencing was performed on PBMCs. All receptors derive from a man aged 35 to 55 in good health and CMV-seronegative.

The chain couples TRBV5-4 to TRBJ2-3; 8 nucleotides match TRBD1. The V segment lost 4 bases and the J segment 5 bases; nucleotides outside the gene matches: 6. Germline V lookup: CDR1 SGHNT, CDR2 YYREEE (reference sequence). The CDR3 runs to 14 residues. The CDR3 DNA reads as TGTGCCAGCAGCCTAGGACAGGGTCAAGATACGCAGTATTTT. Its protein product is CASSLGQGQDTQYF.

The rearrangement uses TRBV5-5 and TRBJ1-2; D gene unclear. Trimming removed 1 base at V and 6 bases at J, with 13 bases between. Germline assignment: CDR1 SGHKS and CDR2 YYEKEE (reference sequence). This CDR3 contains 14 residues. CDR3 in amino acids: CASSLSGGSNGYTF. The DNA for the CDR3 is TGTGCCAGCAGCTTGTCGGGTGGATCCAATGGCTACACCTTC.

This chain uses TRBV2 with TRBJ1-4, with TRBD1 matching over 8 bases. This CDR3 has 12 amino acids. From germline, CDR1 is SNHLY and CDR2 FYNNEI. The ends lost 9 bases at V and 7 bases at J; junction bases unmatched: 4. CDR3 protein: CASSGTGEKLFF. Here the CDR3 DNA reads TGTGCCAGTTCCGGGACAGGTGAAAAACTGTTTTTT.